This T cell receptor beta chain was found in a study of tumor-infiltrating lymphocytes in oesophageal squamous cell carcinoma. The CDR3 spans 11 residues. Per germline, CDR1 SGHTA and CDR2 FQGNSA. V was trimmed by 2 bases and J by 7 bases, leaving 4 bases between them. TCRdb redid the calling of the PCR reads with MiXCR, one entry per CDR3 protein. The profile shows fewer than 18,000 distinct CDR3 sequences, approximately 56% of them singletons. A few counts support this clonotype. The sample was esophageal tumor tissue. The receptor's source is a male donor with esophageal squamous cell carcinoma. The J gene is TRBJ2-3, the V gene TRBV7-2; no reliable D call. The CDR3 is CASSLLNTQYF. CDR3 in DNA: TGTGCCAGCAGCTTATTGAATACGCAGTATTTT.